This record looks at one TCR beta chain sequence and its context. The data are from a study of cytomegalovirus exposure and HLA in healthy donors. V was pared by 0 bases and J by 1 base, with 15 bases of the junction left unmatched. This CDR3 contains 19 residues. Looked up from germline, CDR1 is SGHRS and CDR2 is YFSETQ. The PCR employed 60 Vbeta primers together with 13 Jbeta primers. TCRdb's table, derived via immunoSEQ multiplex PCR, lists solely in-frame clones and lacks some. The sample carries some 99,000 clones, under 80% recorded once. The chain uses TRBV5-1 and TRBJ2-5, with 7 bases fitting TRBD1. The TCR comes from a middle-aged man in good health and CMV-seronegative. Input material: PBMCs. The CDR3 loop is CASSLAPLRVGGGQETQYF. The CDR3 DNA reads TGCGCCAGCAGCTTGGCTCCTCTCCGGGTAGGGGGCGGCCAAGAGACCCAGTACTTC.